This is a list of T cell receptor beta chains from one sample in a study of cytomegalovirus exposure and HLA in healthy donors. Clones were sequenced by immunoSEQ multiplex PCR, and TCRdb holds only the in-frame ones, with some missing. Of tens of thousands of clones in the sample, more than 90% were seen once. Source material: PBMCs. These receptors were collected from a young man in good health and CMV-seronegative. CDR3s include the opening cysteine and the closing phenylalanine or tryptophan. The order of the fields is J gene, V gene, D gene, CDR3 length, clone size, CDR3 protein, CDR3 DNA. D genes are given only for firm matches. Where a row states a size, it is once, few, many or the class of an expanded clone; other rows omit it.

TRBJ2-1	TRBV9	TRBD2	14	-	CASSSTSGRNEQFF	TGTGCCAGCAGCTCTACTAGCGGGAGGAATGAGCAGTTCTTC
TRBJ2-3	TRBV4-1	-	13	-	CASSQVGTDTQYF	TGCGCCAGCAGCCAAGTCGGGACAGATACGCAGTATTTT
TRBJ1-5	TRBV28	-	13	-	CASSAPGTFPQHF	TGTGCCAGCAGTGCGCCCGGGACATTTCCCCAGCATTTT
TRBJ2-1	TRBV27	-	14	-	CASSYGSKGDEQFF	TGTGCCAGCAGTTACGGGAGTAAAGGCGATGAGCAGTTCTTC
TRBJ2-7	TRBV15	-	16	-	CATSKMGGPGTYEQYF	TGTGCCACCAGCAAAATGGGGGGACCCGGAACCTACGAGCAGTACTTC
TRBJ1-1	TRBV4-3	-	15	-	CASSQDPGGATEAFF	TGCGCCAGCAGCCAAGACCCGGGGGGCGCCACTGAAGCTTTCTTT
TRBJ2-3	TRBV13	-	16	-	CASSLGGRPSTDTQYF	TGTGCCAGCAGCTTAGGGGGCAGACCCAGCACAGATACGCAGTATTTT
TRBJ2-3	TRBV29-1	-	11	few	CSVGVADTQYF	TGCAGCGTTGGTGTAGCAGATACGCAGTATTTT
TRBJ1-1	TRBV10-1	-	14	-	CASSRGQSDTEAFF	TGCGCCAGCAGCCGTGGACAGTCGGACACTGAAGCTTTCTTT
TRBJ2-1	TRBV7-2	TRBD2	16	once	CASSLVWLAGGNEQFF	TGTGCCAGCAGCTTAGTTTGGCTAGCGGGAGGCAATGAGCAGTTCTTC
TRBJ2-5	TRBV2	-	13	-	CASRRGIQETQYF	TGTGCCAGCAGGAGAGGAATTCAAGAGACCCAGTACTTC
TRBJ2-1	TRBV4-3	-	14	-	CASSLSGDYNEQFF	TGCGCCAGCAGCCTTTCCGGGGATTACAATGAGCAGTTCTTC
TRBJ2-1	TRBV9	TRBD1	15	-	CASSVEGQGGDEQFF	TGTGCCAGCAGCGTAGAGGGACAGGGGGGCGATGAGCAGTTCTTC
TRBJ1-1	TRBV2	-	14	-	CASTFRDMNTEAFF	TGTGCCAGCACTTTCAGGGACATGAACACTGAAGCTTTCTTT
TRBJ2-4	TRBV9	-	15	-	CASSVGGVSKNIQYF	TGTGCCAGCAGCGTGGGGGGAGTAAGCAAAAACATTCAGTACTTC
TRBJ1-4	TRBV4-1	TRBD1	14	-	CASSQGQGEVKLFF	TGCGCCAGCAGCCAAGGACAGGGAGAGGTGAAACTGTTTTTT
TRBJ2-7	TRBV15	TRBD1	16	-	CATSSPNRDSSYEQYF	TGTGCCACCAGCAGCCCCAACCGGGACAGCTCCTACGAGCAGTACTTC
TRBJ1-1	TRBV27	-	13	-	CASSSNFNTEAFF	TGTGCCAGCAGCTCTAACTTTAACACTGAAGCTTTCTTT
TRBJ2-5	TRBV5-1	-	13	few	CASSFVRGETQYF	TGCGCCAGCAGCTTTGTAAGGGGAGAGACCCAGTACTTC
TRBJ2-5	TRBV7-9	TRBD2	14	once	CASSSSGGKETQYF	TGTGCCAGCAGCTCTAGCGGAGGAAAAGAGACCCAGTACTTC
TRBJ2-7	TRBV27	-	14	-	CASSLRSGEGEQYF	TGTGCCAGCAGTTTAAGGTCAGGGGAGGGCGAGCAGTACTTC
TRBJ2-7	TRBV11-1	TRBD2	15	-	CASSLWGGKTYEQYF	TGTGCCAGCAGCTTATGGGGGGGGAAGACCTACGAGCAGTACTTC
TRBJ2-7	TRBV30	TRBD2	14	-	CAWSVLSGKYEQYF	TGTGCCTGGAGTGTACTGAGCGGGAAGTACGAGCAGTACTTC
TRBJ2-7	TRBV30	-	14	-	CAYSRDSLAYEQYF	TGTGCTTACTCCCGGGACTCCTTGGCCTACGAGCAGTACTTC
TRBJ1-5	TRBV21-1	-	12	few	CASSKTGQPQHF	TGTGCCAGCAGCAAAACAGGGCAGCCCCAGCATTTT
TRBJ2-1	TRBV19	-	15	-	CASSIARRADNEQFF	TGTGCCAGTAGTATTGCCCGGAGGGCCGACAATGAGCAGTTCTTC
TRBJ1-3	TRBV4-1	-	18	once	CASSQGLRQFSSGNTIYF	TGCGCCAGCAGCCAAGGCCTCCGACAGTTTAGCTCTGGAAACACCATATATTTT
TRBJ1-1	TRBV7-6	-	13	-	CASSSLMNTEAFF	TGTGCCAGCAGCTCTCTTATGAACACTGAAGCTTTCTTT
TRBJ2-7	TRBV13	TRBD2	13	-	CASMGGGSYEQYF	TGTGCCAGCATGGGGGGGGGATCGTACGAGCAGTACTTC
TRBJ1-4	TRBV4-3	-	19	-	CASSQDLPRFSATNEKLFF	TGCGCCAGCAGCCAAGATCTCCCTCGATTCAGTGCAACTAATGAAAAACTGTTTTTT
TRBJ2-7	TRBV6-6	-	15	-	CASSYWTKGSYEQYF	TGTGCCAGCAGTTATTGGACAAAAGGCTCCTACGAGCAGTACTTC
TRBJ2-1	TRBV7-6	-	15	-	CASSLASGTYNEQFF	TGTGCCAGCAGCTTAGCAAGCGGTACCTACAATGAGCAGTTCTTC
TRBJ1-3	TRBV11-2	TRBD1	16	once	CASSLVQGVTGNTIYF	TGTGCCAGCAGCTTAGTCCAGGGGGTCACTGGAAACACCATATATTTT
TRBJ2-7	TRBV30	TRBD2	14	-	CAWSYVAGVVEQYF	TGTGCCTGGAGTTACGTAGCGGGAGTTGTCGAGCAGTACTTC
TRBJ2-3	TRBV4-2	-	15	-	CASSQPQGSTDTQYF	TGTGCCAGCAGCCAACCACAGGGTAGCACAGATACGCAGTATTTT
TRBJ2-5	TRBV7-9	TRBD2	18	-	CASSLAFRLAGDAETQYF	TGTGCCAGCAGCTTAGCGTTCCGACTAGCGGGAGACGCGGAGACCCAGTACTTC
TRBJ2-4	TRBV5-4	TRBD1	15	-	CASSLRETGDDIQYF	TGTGCCAGCAGCCTCCGTGAGACAGGGGATGACATTCAGTACTTC
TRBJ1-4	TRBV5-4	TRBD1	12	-	CASSLDRGKLFF	TGTGCCAGCAGCTTGGACAGGGGAAAACTGTTTTTT
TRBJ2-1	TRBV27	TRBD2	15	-	CASSLGLALDNEQFF	TGTGCCAGCAGTTTGGGACTAGCGCTCGACAATGAGCAGTTCTTC
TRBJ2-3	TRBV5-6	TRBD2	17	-	CASSMTSGRDHTDTQYF	TGTGCCAGCAGCATGACTAGCGGGAGGGACCACACAGATACGCAGTATTTT
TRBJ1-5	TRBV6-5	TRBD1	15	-	CASAPGQDINQPQHF	TGTGCCAGCGCTCCGGGACAGGACATTAATCAGCCCCAGCATTTT
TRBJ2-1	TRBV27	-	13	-	CASSLGSNNEQFF	TGTGCCAGCAGTTTGGGGAGTAACAATGAGCAGTTCTTC
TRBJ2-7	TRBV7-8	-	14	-	CASSPTTRGYEQYF	TGTGCCAGCAGCCCGACCACCAGGGGCTACGAGCAGTACTTC
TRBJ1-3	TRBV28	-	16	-	CASSSTVTAFGNTIYF	TGTGCCAGCAGTAGTACAGTAACCGCCTTTGGAAACACCATATATTTT
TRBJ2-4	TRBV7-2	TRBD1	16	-	CASSLLTGLAKNIQYF	TGTGCCAGCAGCCTACTGACAGGGCTAGCCAAAAACATTCAGTACTTC
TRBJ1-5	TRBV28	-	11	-	CASTSRGPQHF	TGTGCCAGCACCAGTCGGGGGCCCCAGCATTTT
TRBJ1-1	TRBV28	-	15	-	CASILRAEMNTEAFF	TGTGCCAGCATCTTGCGTGCGGAGATGAACACTGAAGCTTTCTTT
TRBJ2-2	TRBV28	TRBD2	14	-	CASISGANTGELFF	TGTGCCAGCATTAGCGGGGCGAACACCGGGGAGCTGTTTTTT
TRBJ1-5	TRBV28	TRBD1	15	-	CASSSGYRGNQPQHF	TGTGCCAGCAGTTCTGGGTACAGGGGAAATCAGCCCCAGCATTTT
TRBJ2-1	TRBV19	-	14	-	CASSILATTNEQFF	TGTGCCAGTAGTATACTAGCGACGACCAATGAGCAGTTCTTC
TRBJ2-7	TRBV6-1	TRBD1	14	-	CASRLLQGSYEQYF	TGTGCCAGCAGGCTACTACAGGGGAGCTACGAGCAGTACTTC
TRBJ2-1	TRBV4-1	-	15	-	CASSQVLQEDNEQFF	TGCGCCAGCAGCCAAGTACTGCAGGAAGACAATGAGCAGTTCTTC
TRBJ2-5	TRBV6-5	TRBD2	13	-	CASSDTSGRGTNF	TGTGCCAGCAGCGACACTAGCGGGAGAGGGACGAACTTC
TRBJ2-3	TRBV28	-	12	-	CASRTPGYKQYF	TGTGCCAGCAGAACCCCGGGGTATAAGCAGTATTTT
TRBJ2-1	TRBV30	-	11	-	CAWSLADEQFF	TGTGCCTGGAGCCTGGCGGATGAGCAGTTCTTC
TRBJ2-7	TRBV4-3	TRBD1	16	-	CASSQGARGTGYEQYF	TGCGCCAGCAGCCAAGGTGCACGGGGGACAGGGTACGAGCAGTACTTC